The 16 T cell receptor beta chains listed next were all sequenced from one sample in a study of blood T cell repertoires in COVID-19. Data came from immunoSEQ multiplex PCR; TCRdb stores just in-frame clones and leaves some out. The table records 250,000 or so clones, 90% of them present only once. Sample: peripheral blood. These receptors were collected from a woman aged 55-70 years with COVID-19, enrolled during active disease.

This clone was recorded a few times. The rearrangement uses TRBV7-3 and TRBJ2-3; 7 bases match TRBD2. CDR1 and CDR2 from the germline V gene are SGHTA and FQGTGA. V trimming: 5 bases; J trimming: 1 base; junction bases outside the gene matches: 6. The CDR3 loop spans 15 amino acids. The CDR3: CASSAQGGGTDTQYF. Written as DNA, the CDR3 is TGTGCCAGCAGCGCCCAGGGAGGGGGCACAGATACGCAGTATTTT.

V usage is TRBV12-3 or TRBV12-4 and J usage is TRBJ1-1; D ambiguous. V lost 3 bases and J 11 bases, leaving 10 bases between the germline ends. CDR3 length: 11 amino acids. This CDR3 is CASSFSRLAFF. The DNA of the CDR3 is TGTGCCAGCAGTTTTTCCCGACTGGCTTTCTTT.

V is TRBV18 and J is TRBJ2-7; possible D gene TRBD1, 6 bases. The CDR3 runs 15 residues. Germline V gene sequence: CDR1 KGHSH, CDR2 LQKENI. The V gene lost 2 bases and the J gene lost 9 bases, with 20 bases spanning the gap. Written as DNA, the CDR3 is TGTGCCAGCTCACCAGGGCAGGGGACGGGAAGGGTGCAGTACTTC. Translating it yields CASSPGQGTGRVQYF. Drawing the rest from reference TRBV18 and TRBJ2-7, the complete variable domain is NAGVMQNPRHLVRRRGQEARLRCSPMKGHSHVYWYRQLPEEGLKFMVYLQKENIIDESGMPKERFSAEFPKEGPSILRIQQVVRGDSAAYFCASSPGQGTGRVQYFGPGTRLTVT.

The genes are TRBV12-3 or TRBV12-4 and TRBJ1-1; the D gene is possibly TRBD1 (6 bases). The ends were cut back, 6 bases at V and 10 bases at J, with 15 bases in the middle. The CDR3 spans 12 residues. CDR3 region: CASSSGELRAFF. The DNA of the CDR3 is TGTGCCAGCAGCTCAGGGGAACTCCGAGCTTTCTTT.

In this sample, this clone turned up once. The chain employs TRBV3-1 (or the pseudogene TRBV3-2) and TRBJ2-5; D might be TRBD1 (5 bases). Germline V gene sequence: CDR1 LGHDT, CDR2 YNNKEL (reference sequence). Between the trimmed V and J ends, which lost 6 bases and 1 base, there was a span of 9 bases. This CDR3 region has 13 residues. The CDR3 is CASRRQTQETQYF. DNA for the CDR3: TGTGCCAGCAGAAGACAGACCCAAGAGACCCAGTACTTC.

This chain connects TRBV7-9 to TRBJ2-3, with 9 bases lining up with TRBD2. After removal of 1 base from V and 2 bases from J, the junction contained 4 bases not matched to a gene. Germline V lookup: CDR1 SEHNR, CDR2 FQNEAQ (reference sequence). This CDR3 is 16 amino acids long. The CDR3 spells CASSLDQRGVTDTQYF. The DNA of the CDR3 is TGTGCCAGCAGCTTAGATCAGCGGGGGGTCACAGATACGCAGTATTTT.

The rearrangement uses TRBV5-1 and TRBJ2-3, with TRBD2 identical over 10 bases. With V trimmed by 0 bases and J by 2 bases, 6 bases remained unmatched. Germline CDR1 and CDR2: SGHRS and YFSETQ. The CDR3 covers 17 residues. The CDR3 sequence: CASSLGYGLAATDTQYF. CDR3 coding DNA: TGCGCCAGCAGCTTGGGATATGGACTAGCGGCCACAGATACGCAGTATTTT. Based on the CDR3 plus reference TRBV5-1 and TRBJ2-3, the full variable domain is KAGVTQTPRYLIKTRGQQVTLSCSPISGHRSVSWYQQTPGQGLQFLFEYFSETQRNKGNFPGRFSGRQFSNSRSEMNVSTLELGDSALYLCASSLGYGLAATDTQYFGPGTRLTVL.

The chain recombines TRBV6-2 or TRBV6-3 with TRBJ1-2; D is uncertain. V lost 5 bases, J lost 4 bases, and 17 bases lay in between. Germline CDR1 reads MNHEY; CDR2 reads SVGEGT. The CDR3 is made up of 15 amino acids. The CDR3 DNA follows: TGTGCCAGCAGTCGAAAATCCGCGGGGAGCTATGGCTACACCTTC. Residues: CASSRKSAGSYGYTF.

This chain joins TRBV7-2 and TRBJ2-7, with D tentatively TRBD2 (5 bases). This CDR3 is built from 15 residues. V was shortened by 1 base and J by 1 base, with 11 bases between the two germline ends. Germline CDR1 is SGHTA and CDR2 is FQGNSA. The CDR3 DNA follows: TGTGCCAGCAGCTTAGTGCCGTCGGGGTCCTACGAGCAGTACTTC. Protein sequence: CASSLVPSGSYEQYF.

The rearrangement uses TRBV6-2 or TRBV6-3 and TRBJ1-2, with TRBD1 matching 10 bases. V lost 5 bases to trimming and J lost 8 bases; unmatched junction nucleotides: 11. This CDR3 contains 15 residues. CDR1 is MNHEY and CDR2 is SVGEGT in the germline V gene. In nucleotides, the CDR3 is TGTGCCAGCAGTACAACTCGACAGGGGGCGCGCGGCTACACCTTC. It encodes CASSTTRQGARGYTF.

The chain uses TRBV7-3 and TRBJ2-1; 10 bases agree with TRBD2. After removal of 5 bases from V and 11 bases from J, the junction contained 9 bases not matched to a gene. The CDR3 has 14 residues. Germline values: CDR1 SGHTA, CDR2 FQGTGA. For the CDR3, the DNA is TGTGCCAGCAGCACCCTGGGACTAGCGTCCAAGCAGTTCTTC. Translation gives CASSTLGLASKQFF.

The chain employs TRBV6-1 and TRBJ2-7; a weak D match, TRBD1 (5 bases). CDR1 is MNHNS, CDR2 SASEGT, per germline. This CDR3 region has 12 residues. Trimming took 2 bases from V and 7 from J, leaving 9 bases between them. CDR3 bases: TGTGCCAGCAGTGAACAGGGTCAAGAGCAGTACTTC. This codes for CASSEQGQEQYF.

The gene calls are TRBV18 and TRBJ2-2, with a tentative D call TRBD2 (6 bases). The V and J ends lost 3 bases and 2 bases respectively, with 10 bases between them. The CDR3 totals 15 residues. Per germline, CDR1 KGHSH and CDR2 LQKENI. The CDR3: CASSPAGRNTGELFF. The CDR3, as DNA: TGTGCCAGCTCACCTGCGGGGAGAAACACCGGGGAGCTGTTTTTT. The full variable domain, its missing parts supplied by reference TRBV18 and TRBJ2-2, is NAGVMQNPRHLVRRRGQEARLRCSPMKGHSHVYWYRQLPEEGLKFMVYLQKENIIDESGMPKERFSAEFPKEGPSILRIQQVVRGDSAAYFCASSPAGRNTGELFFGEGSRLTVL.

The V and J genes are TRBV25-1 and TRBJ2-7, with 7 positions matching TRBD2. Germline V CDR1 and CDR2: MGHDK, SYGVNS. The junction had 13 bases not matched to a gene; V was cut back by 2 bases and J by 0 bases. The CDR3 spans 18 residues. CDR3: CASSERVRIGGSSYEQYF. The CDR3 DNA sequence: TGTGCCAGCAGTGAACGAGTTCGAATAGGCGGGAGCTCCTACGAGCAGTACTTC.

The J gene is TRBJ2-2, the V gene TRBV4-2; 8 bases match TRBD2. Germline V gene data show CDR1 as LGHNA and CDR2 as YNFKEQ. The V and J ends lost 8 bases and 1 base, in that order; junction bases with no gene match: 9. This CDR3 is built from 16 residues. CDR3 protein: CASRNAGGLNTGELFF. DNA of the CDR3: TGTGCCAGCCGAAACGCGGGGGGCCTGAACACCGGGGAGCTGTTTTTT.

CDR3 nucleotide sequence: TGTGCCAGTAGCGGCCCCGGCAGGGCTCAGCGGGGTGGATCCTACGAGCAGTACTTC. Translated, it gives CASSGPGRAQRGGSYEQYF. The chain uses TRBV19 and TRBJ2-7; 7 positions agree with TRBD2. The CDR3 is 19 amino acids. The J segment lost 1 base and the V segment lost 6 bases, leaving 21 bases of the junction unmatched. Germline V CDR1 and CDR2: LNHDA, SQIVND (reference sequence). The full variable domain, with the rest looked up from reference TRBV19 and TRBJ2-7, is DGGITQSPKYLFRKEGQNVTLSCEQNLNHDAMYWYRQDPGQGLRLIYYSQIVNDFQKGDIAEGYSVSREKKESFPLTVTSAQKNPTAFYLCASSGPGRAQRGGSYEQYFGPGTRLTVT.